This T cell receptor (beta chain) was sequenced during a study of blood T cell repertoires in COVID-19. Study overall: Researchers got acute and convalescent COVID-19 samples from the United States, Italy and Spain.

V shed 4 bases, J shed 0 bases, and the junction held 3 bases outside the gene matches. The germline V gene has CDR1 SGHRS and CDR2 YFSETQ. This CDR3 region has 15 residues. Sequenced by immunoSEQ multiplex PCR; TCRdb stores in-frame clones only, minus some. The sample holds under 200,000 clones, 60% to 85% seen once. The TCR originated in a man between 65 and 80 years old with acute or convalescent COVID-19. V usage is TRBV5-1 and J usage is TRBJ1-4, with TRBD1 identical over 7 bases. Sequencing was carried out using peripheral blood. The CDR3 sequence: CASSRTGATNEKLFF. In DNA form, the CDR3 reads TGCGCCAGCAGCCGGACAGGCGCAACTAATGAAAAACTGTTTTTT.